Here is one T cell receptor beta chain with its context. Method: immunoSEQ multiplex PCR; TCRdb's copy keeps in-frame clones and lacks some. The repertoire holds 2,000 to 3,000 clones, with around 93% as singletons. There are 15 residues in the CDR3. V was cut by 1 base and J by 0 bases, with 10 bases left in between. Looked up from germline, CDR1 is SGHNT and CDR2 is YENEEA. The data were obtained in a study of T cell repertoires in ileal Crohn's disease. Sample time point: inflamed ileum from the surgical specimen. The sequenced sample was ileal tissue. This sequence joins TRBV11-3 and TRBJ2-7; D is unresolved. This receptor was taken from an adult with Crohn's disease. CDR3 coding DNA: TGTGCCAGCAGCTTAGGTAGCACCAGCTCCTACGAGCAGTACTTC. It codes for CASSLGSTSSYEQYF.